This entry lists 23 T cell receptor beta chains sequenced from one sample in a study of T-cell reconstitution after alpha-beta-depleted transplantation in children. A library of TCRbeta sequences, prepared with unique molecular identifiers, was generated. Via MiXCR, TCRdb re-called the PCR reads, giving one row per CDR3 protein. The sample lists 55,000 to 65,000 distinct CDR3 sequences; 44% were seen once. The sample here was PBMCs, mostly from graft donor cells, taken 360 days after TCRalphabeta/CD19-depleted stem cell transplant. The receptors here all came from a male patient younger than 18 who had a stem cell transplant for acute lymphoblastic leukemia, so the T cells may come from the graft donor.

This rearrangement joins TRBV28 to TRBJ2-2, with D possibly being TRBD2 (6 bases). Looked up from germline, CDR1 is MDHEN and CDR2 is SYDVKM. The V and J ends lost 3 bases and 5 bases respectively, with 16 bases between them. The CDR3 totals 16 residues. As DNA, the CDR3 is TGTGCCAGCAGTTTCTCGAGTCCGGCGGGAACCGGGGAGCTGTTTTTT. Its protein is CASSFSSPAGTGELFF.

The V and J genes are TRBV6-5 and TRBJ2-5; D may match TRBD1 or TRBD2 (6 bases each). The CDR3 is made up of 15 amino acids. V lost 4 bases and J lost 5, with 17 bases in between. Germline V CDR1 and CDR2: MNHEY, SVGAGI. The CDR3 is CASSSVRGGGETQYF. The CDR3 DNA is TGTGCCAGCAGTTCAGTCAGGGGCGGAGGGGAGACCCAGTACTTC.

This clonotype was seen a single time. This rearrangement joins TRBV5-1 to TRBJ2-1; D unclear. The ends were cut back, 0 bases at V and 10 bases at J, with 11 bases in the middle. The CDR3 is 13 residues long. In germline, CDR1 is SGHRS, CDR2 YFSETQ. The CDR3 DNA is TGCGCCAGCAGCTTGGACCGTACCGGAGAGCAGTTCTTC. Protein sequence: CASSLDRTGEQFF.

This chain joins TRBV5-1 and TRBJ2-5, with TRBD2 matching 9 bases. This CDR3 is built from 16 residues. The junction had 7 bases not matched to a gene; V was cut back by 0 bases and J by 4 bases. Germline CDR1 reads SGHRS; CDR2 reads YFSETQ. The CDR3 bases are TGCGCCAGCAGCTTGGCTAGCGGGGTCCTCGGAGAGACCCAGTACTTC. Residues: CASSLASGVLGETQYF.

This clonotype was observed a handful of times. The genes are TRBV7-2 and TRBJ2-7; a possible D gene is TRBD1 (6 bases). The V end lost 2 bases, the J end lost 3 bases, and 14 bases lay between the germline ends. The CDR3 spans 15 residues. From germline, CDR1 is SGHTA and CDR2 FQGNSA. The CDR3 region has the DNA TGTGCCAGCAGCTTACAGTGGACAGTACTCTACGAGCAGTACTTC. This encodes CASSLQWTVLYEQYF.

Here the CDR3 reads CASSLNRGGNTGELFF. CDR3 sequence (DNA): TGTGCCAGCAGTTTGAACAGGGGAGGGAACACCGGGGAGCTGTTTTTT. V and J are TRBV28 and TRBJ2-2; TRBD1 might be the D (7 bases). Trimming shortened V by 3 bases and J by 1 base, and 12 bases separated the two germline ends. Per germline, CDR1 MDHEN and CDR2 SYDVKM. The CDR3 length is 16 residues.

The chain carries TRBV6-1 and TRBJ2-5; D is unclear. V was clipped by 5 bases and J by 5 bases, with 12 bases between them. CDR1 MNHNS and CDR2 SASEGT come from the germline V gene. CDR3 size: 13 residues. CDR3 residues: CASSPWAGETQYF. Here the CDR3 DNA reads TGTGCCAGCAGTCCCTGGGCCGGGGAGACCCAGTACTTC.

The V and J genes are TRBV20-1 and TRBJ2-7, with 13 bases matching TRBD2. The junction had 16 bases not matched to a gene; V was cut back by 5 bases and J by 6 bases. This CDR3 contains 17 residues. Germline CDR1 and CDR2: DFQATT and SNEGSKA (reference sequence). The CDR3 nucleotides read TGCAGTGCTCCTAGGACTAGCGGGAGATTCCCGACCGGCGAGCAGTACTTC. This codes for CSAPRTSGRFPTGEQYF.

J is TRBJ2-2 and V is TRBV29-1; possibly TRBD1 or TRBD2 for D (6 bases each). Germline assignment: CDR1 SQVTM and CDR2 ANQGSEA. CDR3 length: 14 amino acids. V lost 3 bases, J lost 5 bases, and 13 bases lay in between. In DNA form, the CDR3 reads TGCAGCGTTGAGTGGGGGGCAGGGACCGGGGAGCTGTTTTTT. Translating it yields CSVEWGAGTGELFF.

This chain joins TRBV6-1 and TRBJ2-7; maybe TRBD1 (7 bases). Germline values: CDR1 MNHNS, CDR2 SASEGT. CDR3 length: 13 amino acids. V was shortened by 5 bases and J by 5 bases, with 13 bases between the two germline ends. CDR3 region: CASSLPRGDEQYF. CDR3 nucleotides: TGTGCCAGCAGTCTCCCCAGGGGGGACGAGCAGTACTTC.

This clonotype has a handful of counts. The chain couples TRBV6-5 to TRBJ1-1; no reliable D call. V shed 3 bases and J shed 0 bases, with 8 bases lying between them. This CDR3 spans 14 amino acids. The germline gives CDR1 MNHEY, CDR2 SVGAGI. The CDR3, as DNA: TGTGCCAGCAGTTATAGTAGGTTGAACACTGAAGCTTTCTTT. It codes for CASSYSRLNTEAFF.

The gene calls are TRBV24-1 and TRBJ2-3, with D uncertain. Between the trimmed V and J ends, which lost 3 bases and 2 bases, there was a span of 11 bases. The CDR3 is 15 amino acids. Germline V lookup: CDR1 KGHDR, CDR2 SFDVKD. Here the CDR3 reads CATSDPTEFTDTQYF. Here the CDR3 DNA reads TGTGCCACCAGTGATCCCACGGAATTCACAGATACGCAGTATTTT.

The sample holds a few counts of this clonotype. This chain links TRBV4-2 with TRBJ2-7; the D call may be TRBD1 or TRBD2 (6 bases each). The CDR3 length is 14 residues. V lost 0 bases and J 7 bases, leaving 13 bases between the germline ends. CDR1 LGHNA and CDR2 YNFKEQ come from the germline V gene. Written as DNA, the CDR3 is TGTGCCAGCAGCCAAGACCGGGGGCTGGAAGAGCAGTACTTC. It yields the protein CASSQDRGLEEQYF.

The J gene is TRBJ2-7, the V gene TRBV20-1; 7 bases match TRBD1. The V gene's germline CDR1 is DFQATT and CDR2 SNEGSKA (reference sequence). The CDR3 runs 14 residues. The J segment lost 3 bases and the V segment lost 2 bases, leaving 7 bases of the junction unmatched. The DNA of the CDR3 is TGCAGTGCTAGAAAGACAGGGCCGATCTACGAGCAGTACTTC. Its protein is CSARKTGPIYEQYF.

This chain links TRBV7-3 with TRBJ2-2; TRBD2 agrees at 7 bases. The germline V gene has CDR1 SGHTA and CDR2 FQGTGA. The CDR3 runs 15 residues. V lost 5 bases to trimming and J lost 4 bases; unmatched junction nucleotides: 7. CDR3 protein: CASSLVGGGTGELFF. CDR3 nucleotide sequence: TGTGCCAGCAGCCTAGTGGGGGGGGGCACCGGGGAGCTGTTTTTT.

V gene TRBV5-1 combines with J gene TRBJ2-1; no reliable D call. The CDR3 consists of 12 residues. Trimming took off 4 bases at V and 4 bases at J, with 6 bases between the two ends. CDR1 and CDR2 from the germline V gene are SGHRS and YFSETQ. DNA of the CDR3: TGCGCCAGCAGCGCCATTTACAATGAGCAGTTCTTC. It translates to CASSAIYNEQFF.

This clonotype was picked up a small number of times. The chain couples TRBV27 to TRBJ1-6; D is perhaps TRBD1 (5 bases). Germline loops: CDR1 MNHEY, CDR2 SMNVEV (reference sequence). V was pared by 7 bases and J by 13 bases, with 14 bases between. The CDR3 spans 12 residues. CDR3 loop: CASKTRWGPLHF. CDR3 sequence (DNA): TGTGCCAGCAAAACTAGGTGGGGGCCCCTCCACTTT.

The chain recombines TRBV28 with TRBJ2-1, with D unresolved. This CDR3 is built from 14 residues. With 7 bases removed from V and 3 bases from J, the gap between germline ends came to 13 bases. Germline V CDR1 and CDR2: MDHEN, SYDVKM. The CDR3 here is CASTLGRLYNEQFF. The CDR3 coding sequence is TGTGCCAGCACCTTGGGTCGTCTCTACAATGAGCAGTTCTTC.

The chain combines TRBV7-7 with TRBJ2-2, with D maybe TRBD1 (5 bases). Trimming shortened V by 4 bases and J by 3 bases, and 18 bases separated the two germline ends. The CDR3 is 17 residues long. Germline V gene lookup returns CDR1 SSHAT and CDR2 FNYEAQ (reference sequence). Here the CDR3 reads CASSSGPTLGDTGELFF. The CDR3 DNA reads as TGTGCCAGCAGCTCAGGACCAACCCTAGGGGACACCGGGGAGCTGTTTTTT.

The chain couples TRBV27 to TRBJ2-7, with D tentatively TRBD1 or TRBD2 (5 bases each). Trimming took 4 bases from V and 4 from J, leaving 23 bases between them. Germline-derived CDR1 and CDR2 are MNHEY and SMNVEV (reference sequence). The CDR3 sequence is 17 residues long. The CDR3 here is CASSSVPGRSSKYEQYF. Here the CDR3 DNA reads TGTGCCAGCAGTTCGGTACCGGGACGTAGTTCCAAATACGAGCAGTACTTC.

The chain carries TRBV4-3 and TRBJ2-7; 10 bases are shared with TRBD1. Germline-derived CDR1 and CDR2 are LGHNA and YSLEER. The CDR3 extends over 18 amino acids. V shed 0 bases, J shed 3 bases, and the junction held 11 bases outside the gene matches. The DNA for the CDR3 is TGCGCCAGCAGCCAAGATGCCCCAACCCGGGACAGGGGCTACGAGCAGTACTTC. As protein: CASSQDAPTRDRGYEQYF.

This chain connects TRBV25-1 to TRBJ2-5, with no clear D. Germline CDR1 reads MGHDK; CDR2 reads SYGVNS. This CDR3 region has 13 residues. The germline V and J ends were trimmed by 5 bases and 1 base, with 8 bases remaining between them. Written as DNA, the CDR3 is TGTGCCAGCAGTAGAGGTATCCAAGAGACCCAGTACTTC. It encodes CASSRGIQETQYF.

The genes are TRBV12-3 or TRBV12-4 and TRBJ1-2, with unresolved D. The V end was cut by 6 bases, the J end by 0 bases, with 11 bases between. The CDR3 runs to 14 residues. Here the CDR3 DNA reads TGTGCCAGCAGCTCAGGCTTAGCTAACTATGGCTACACCTTC. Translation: CASSSGLANYGYTF.